This T cell receptor (beta chain) was sequenced in a study of technical replicates of blood from several donors. The V segment lost 3 bases and the J segment 3 bases; nucleotides outside the gene matches: 13. Germline V gene data show CDR1 as MGHRA and CDR2 as YSYEKL. There are 19 residues in the CDR3. Profiling relied on immunoSEQ multiplex PCR, and the TCRdb table lists in-frame clones only, not all of them. The sample has roughly 60,000 clones, roughly 89% seen once. This chain uses TRBV4-1 with TRBJ2-6; 8 bases line up with TRBD1. This receptor was obtained from a human donor in good health. Some clones in this sample may be carry-over from other donors' samples. The specimen sequenced was PBMCs. The CDR3 DNA sequence: TGCGCCAGCAGCCAGCCCCAGGACAGGGTAAAGCTTGGGGCCAACGTCCTGACTTTC. This sequence encodes CASSQPQDRVKLGANVLTF.